A few counts support the clone carrying this T cell receptor (beta chain). Each CDR3 protein gets one entry after TCRdb re-called the 5' RACE reads with MiXCR. The sample consists of about 41,000 distinct CDR3 sequences, around 30% of them appearing once. V trimming: 4 bases; J trimming: 1 base; junction bases outside the gene matches: 11. The CDR3 is made up of 19 amino acids. Per the germline V gene, CDR1 is DFQATT and CDR2 is SNEGSKA (reference sequence). The sample consisted of memory CD4+ T cells sorted from a lymph node. Subset noted: memory CD4+ T cells, CD4+CD45RO+CD25-. The origin of this receptor is a female donor with breast cancer. J is TRBJ2-2 and V is TRBV20-1, with 14 bases aligning to TRBD2. CDR3 residues: CSAINSGTSGSMNTGELFF. In nucleotides, the CDR3 is TGCAGTGCTATTAACTCCGGGACTAGCGGGAGTATGAACACCGGGGAGCTGTTTTTT.